These 32 T cell receptor beta chains share one sample of origin, sequenced in a study of control samples from healthy donors and cancer patients. Here immunoSEQ multiplex PCR was the method, and the copy in TCRdb shows in-frame clones only, minus some. The sample contains 65,000 to 95,000 clones, around 87% of which appear only once. The sequencing input was blood. The source is a man aged 50 or older in good health.

The V and J genes are TRBV19 and TRBJ2-2, with a possible D match to TRBD1 (5 bases). V lost 2 bases and J 6 bases, leaving 13 bases between the germline ends. Germline values: CDR1 LNHDA, CDR2 SQIVND (reference sequence). The CDR3 consists of 15 residues. The CDR3 nucleotides read TGTGCCAGTAGTATATGGTCCAGGGCCGCCGGGGAGCTGTTTTTT. Protein sequence: CASSIWSRAAGELFF. Based on the CDR3 plus reference TRBV19 and TRBJ2-2, the full variable domain is DGGITQSPKYLFRKEGQNVTLSCEQNLNHDAMYWYRQDPGQGLRLIYYSQIVNDFQKGDIAEGYSVSREKKESFPLTVTSAQKNPTAFYLCASSIWSRAAGELFFGEGSRLTVL.

The J gene is TRBJ2-7, the V gene TRBV27, with 7 bases matching TRBD2. Germline CDR1 reads MNHEY; CDR2 reads SMNVEV (reference sequence). With V trimmed by 1 base and J by 0 bases, 3 bases remained unmatched. CDR3 size: 15 residues. CDR3 DNA sequence: TGTGCCAGCAGTTTATTAGGCGGGAGCTCCTACGAGCAGTACTTC. This encodes CASSLLGGSSYEQYF.

The rearrangement uses TRBV6-2 or TRBV6-3 and TRBJ2-7; TRBD1 agrees at 10 bases. V lost 6 bases and J lost 3; bases outside the gene matches: 8. This CDR3 region has 15 residues. Germline lookup yields CDR1 MNHEY and CDR2 SVGEGT. CDR3 DNA sequence: TGTGCCAGCAGCCCAGAGGGACAGGGGAGCTACGAGCAGTACGTC. Translated: CASSPEGQGSYEQYV.

DNA for the CDR3: TGCGCCAGCAGCTTGGGGCCCCCGACGGATAGGACCCAGTACTTC. Translated: CASSLGPPTDRTQYF. The chain has TRBV5-1 and TRBJ2-5; D is unresolved. This CDR3 has 15 amino acids. Germline V gene lookup returns CDR1 SGHRS and CDR2 YFSETQ. V dropped 0 bases and J dropped 7 bases, with 16 bases sitting between them.

The chain links TRBV30 to TRBJ2-5, with D uncertain. V lost 0 bases and J 3 bases, leaving 2 bases between the germline ends. Per the germline V gene, CDR1 is GTSNPN and CDR2 is SVGIG (reference sequence). The CDR3 is made up of 11 amino acids. The CDR3 protein is CAWSVEETQYF. The CDR3 region has the DNA TGTGCCTGGAGTGTAGAAGAGACCCAGTACTTC.

This chain uses TRBV3-1 (or the pseudogene TRBV3-2) with TRBJ2-3; a possible D gene is TRBD2 (5 bases). Trimming took 4 bases from V and 0 from J, leaving 11 bases between them. The V gene's germline CDR1 is LGHDT and CDR2 YNNKEL (reference sequence). The length of the CDR3 is 15 residues. The CDR3 nucleotides read TGTGCCAGCAGCCGGACTTCCCCTAGCACAGATACGCAGTATTTT. Translating it yields CASSRTSPSTDTQYF.

The chain couples TRBV5-1 to TRBJ2-5, with a weak D call TRBD1 (6 bases). This CDR3 has 14 amino acids. V gave up 4 bases and J gave up 2 bases, with 12 bases separating them. The germline CDR1 and CDR2 sequences are SGHRS and YFSETQ. The CDR3 region is CASSLRTDQETQYF. CDR3 nucleotides: TGCGCCAGCAGCCTACGGACAGATCAAGAGACCCAGTACTTC.

This clone was seen a handful of times. The V call is TRBV5-6, the J call TRBJ2-2, with D maybe TRBD2 (5 bases). V gave up 4 bases and J gave up 4 bases, with 17 bases separating them. This CDR3 has 16 residues. CDR1 and CDR2 from the germline V gene are SGHDT and YYEEEE. The CDR3 here is CASSSDYALLTGELFF. In DNA, the CDR3 is TGTGCCAGCAGCAGCGACTACGCTCTTCTCACCGGGGAGCTGTTTTTT. Together with reference TRBV5-6 and TRBJ2-2, the CDR3 gives the full variable domain: DAGVTQSPTHLIKTRGQQVTLRCSPKSGHDTVSWYQQALGQGPQFIFQYYEEEERQRGNFPDRFSGHQFPNYSSELNVNALLLGDSALYLCASSSDYALLTGELFFGEGSRLTVL.

This rearrangement joins TRBV18 to TRBJ1-1, with TRBD1 as a possible D gene (6 bases). Germline V gene sequence: CDR1 KGHSH, CDR2 LQKENI. The V end was cut by 2 bases, the J end by 1 base, with 8 bases between. The CDR3 loop spans 14 amino acids. CDR3 sequence reads: CASSPWGANTEAFF. The CDR3 DNA follows: TGTGCCAGCTCACCATGGGGGGCGAACACTGAAGCTTTCTTT. Full variable domain (outside the CDR3, taken from reference TRBV18 and TRBJ1-1): NAGVMQNPRHLVRRRGQEARLRCSPMKGHSHVYWYRQLPEEGLKFMVYLQKENIIDESGMPKERFSAEFPKEGPSILRIQQVVRGDSAAYFCASSPWGANTEAFFGQGTRLTVV.

Details on this clone: This CDR3 is missing its conserved last phenylalanine or tryptophan, likely due to a read error. It is unclear where the CDR3 begins or ends on the DNA, so no DNA is shown, and the CDR3 is as TCRdb lists it. The V and J genes are TRBV3-1 (or the pseudogene TRBV3-2) and TRBJ2-7. Both ends counted, the CDR3 spans 10 residues. CDR1 and CDR2 from the germline V gene are LGHDT and YNNKEL (reference sequence). CDR3 sequence reads: CASSQKKQGS.

This sequence joins TRBV15 and TRBJ1-4; D possibly corresponds to TRBD1 (5 bases). CDR1 LNHNV and CDR2 YYDKDF come from the germline V gene (reference sequence). Trimming removed 1 base from V and 4 bases from J, with 13 bases in between. The CDR3 is 16 residues long. The CDR3 DNA follows: TGTGCCACCAGCAGAGCACGGGGCATTAGTAATGAAAAACTGTTTTTT. Its protein is CATSRARGISNEKLFF.

About this clone itself: Sequence at one end of the junction differs from germline and may be a read error. This rearrangement joins TRBV29-1 to TRBJ1-4; D gene ambiguous. The germline gives CDR1 SQVTM, CDR2 ANQGSEA. The CDR3 length is 8 residues. CDR3 nucleotide sequence: TGCAGCGAGCTGACGGGCCCTTTT. It is translated as CSELTGPF. The whole variable domain, filled in from reference TRBV29-1 and TRBJ1-4, reads SAVISQKPSRDICQRGTSLTIQCQVDSQVTMMFWYRQQPGQSLTLIATANQGSEATYESGFVIDKFPISRPNLTFSTLTVSNMSPEDSSIYLCSELTGPFGSGTQLSVL.

J is TRBJ1-2 and V is TRBV5-4; 7 nucleotides line up with TRBD1. After removal of 0 bases from V and 3 bases from J, the junction contained 5 bases not matched to a gene. Germline loops: CDR1 SGHNT, CDR2 YYREEE (reference sequence). The CDR3 is made up of 15 amino acids. For the CDR3, the DNA is TGTGCCAGCAGCTTGGCCCTGGGGACAGACTATGGCTACACCTTC. Protein sequence: CASSLALGTDYGYTF.

This clone was observed once. The chain employs TRBV19 and TRBJ2-5; no clear D gene. The CDR3 contains 14 residues. Germline V gene lookup returns CDR1 LNHDA and CDR2 SQIVND (reference sequence). V was trimmed by 6 bases and J by 5 bases, leaving 16 bases between them. The CDR3 loop reads CASSPTPAAETQYF. The CDR3 DNA reads TGTGCCAGTAGCCCTACGCCGGCTGCGGAGACCCAGTACTTC.

The rearrangement joins TRBV5-6 to TRBJ1-5; possible D gene TRBD1, 6 bases. The V gene's germline CDR1 is SGHDT and CDR2 YYEEEE. The ends were cut back, 0 bases at V and 9 bases at J, with 13 bases in the middle. The CDR3 is 14 residues long. CDR3: CASSLGQGGGPQHF. Written as DNA, the CDR3 is TGTGCCAGCAGCTTGGGCCAGGGAGGGGGGCCCCAGCATTTT.

The chain uses TRBV5-1 and TRBJ2-5, with no clear D. The germline V gene encodes CDR1 SGHRS and CDR2 YFSETQ. The V end lost 0 bases, the J end lost 4 bases, and 7 bases lay between the germline ends. The CDR3 has 13 amino acids. The CDR3 spells CASSLGGVETQYF. The DNA of the CDR3 is TGCGCCAGCAGCTTGGGAGGTGTAGAGACCCAGTACTTC.

V gene TRBV24-1 combines with J gene TRBJ2-5; 7 positions match TRBD2. The CDR3 is made up of 13 amino acids. J lost 4 bases, V lost 5 bases, and 3 bases had no gene match. Germline V CDR1 and CDR2: KGHDR, SFDVKD. The CDR3 nucleotides read TGTGCCACCAGTGGTGGGGGGGGAGAGACCCAGTACTTC. This codes for CATSGGGGETQYF.

This chain uses TRBV11-3 with TRBJ1-1, with D unclear. Germline loops: CDR1 SGHNT, CDR2 YENEEA. The ends were cut back, 2 bases at V and 1 base at J, with 5 bases in the middle. CDR3 length: 13 amino acids. The CDR3 spells CASSLMTNTEAFF. As DNA, the CDR3 is TGTGCCAGCAGCTTAATGACGAACACTGAAGCTTTCTTT.

V is TRBV6-1 and J is TRBJ2-7; perhaps TRBD2 as D (6 bases). Germline assignment: CDR1 MNHNS and CDR2 SASEGT. The CDR3 has 13 amino acids. CDR3 loop: CASSEAGLKIANV. CDR3 in DNA: TGTGCCAGCAGTGAGGCTGGACTAAAAATTGCGAACGTC.

The rearrangement uses TRBV5-4 and TRBJ1-1; TRBD1 is a possible D gene (6 bases). The CDR3 is made up of 13 amino acids. The V end was cut by 7 bases, the J end by 8 bases, with 18 bases between. Germline-derived CDR1 and CDR2 are SGHNT and YYREEE (reference sequence). The CDR3 DNA reads TGTGCCAGCTCTAGGCCAACCGGGACAGAAGCTTTCTTT. Its protein product is CASSRPTGTEAFF.

CDR3 bases: TGTGCCAGCACCCTCTACGGGGGGATGAACTATGGCTACACCTTC. Its protein product is CASTLYGGMNYGYTF. This chain links TRBV25-1 with TRBJ1-2, with TRBD1 as a possible D gene (5 bases). V was trimmed by 7 bases and J by 2 bases, leaving 17 bases between them. Germline V gene sequence: CDR1 MGHDK, CDR2 SYGVNS. This CDR3 contains 15 residues.

Sample share makes this clone medium-sized. The gene calls are TRBV7-3 and TRBJ1-2; TRBD1 agrees at 12 bases. The CDR3 is made up of 14 amino acids. In germline, CDR1 is SGHTA, CDR2 FQGTGA. Trimming at V came to 5 bases and at J to 2 bases, leaving 0 bases not matched to a gene. CDR3: CASSGTGGNYGYTF. CDR3 nucleotide sequence: TGTGCCAGCAGCGGGACAGGGGGCAACTATGGCTACACCTTC.

The rearrangement links TRBV6-6 to TRBJ1-4, with D uncertain. The CDR3 is made up of 15 amino acids. V shed 1 base and J shed 7 bases, with 13 bases lying between them. The germline V gene has CDR1 MNHNY and CDR2 SVGAGI (reference sequence). CDR3 residues: CASSYFSAASEKLFF. CDR3 DNA sequence: TGTGCCAGCAGTTACTTCTCCGCTGCGTCTGAAAAACTGTTTTTT.

V and J are TRBV18 and TRBJ1-3; unclear D gene. This CDR3 is 14 amino acids long. Per the germline V gene, CDR1 is KGHSH and CDR2 is LQKENI. V was shortened by 5 bases and J by 5 bases, with 13 bases between the two germline ends. DNA of the CDR3: TGTGCCAGCTCAACAAGACCGCTGCGAAACACCATATATTTT. Translated, it gives CASSTRPLRNTIYF.

The chain uses TRBV6-6 and TRBJ1-1, with unresolved D. CDR3 size: 14 residues. Trimming removed 0 bases at V and 0 bases at J, with 5 bases between. Per the germline V gene, CDR1 is MNHNY and CDR2 is SVGAGI (reference sequence). In nucleotides, the CDR3 is TGTGCCAGCAGTTACTCGACCCTGAACACTGAAGCTTTCTTT. Its protein product is CASSYSTLNTEAFF.

This CDR3 reads CASSTRVSGANVLTF. For the CDR3, the DNA is TGTGCCAGCAGCACACGGGTCTCTGGGGCCAACGTCCTGACTTTC. The chain is built from TRBV3-1 (or the pseudogene TRBV3-2) and TRBJ2-6; unclear D gene. The V gene's germline CDR1 is LGHDT and CDR2 YNNKEL (reference sequence). V lost 5 bases and J lost 0, with 8 bases in between. The CDR3 has 15 amino acids.

This clone was counted only a few times. V usage is TRBV24-1 and J usage is TRBJ1-2; no firm D call. The CDR3 has 15 residues. Trimming removed 5 bases at V and 3 bases at J, with 15 bases between. CDR1 is KGHDR and CDR2 is SFDVKD in the germline V gene. The CDR3 loop is CATSGGPAEYYGYTF. As DNA, the CDR3 is TGTGCCACCAGTGGCGGGCCAGCCGAATACTATGGCTACACCTTC.

Here the CDR3 reads CASSSAGSRSGNTIYF. The DNA of the CDR3 is TGTGCCAGCAGTTCCGCCGGGTCCCGCTCTGGAAACACCATATATTTT. The genes are TRBV28 and TRBJ1-3; D not certain. Per germline, CDR1 MDHEN and CDR2 SYDVKM. The length of the CDR3 is 16 residues. Trimming removed 4 bases at V and 0 bases at J, with 13 bases between.

The gene calls are TRBV9 and TRBJ2-3, with 9 bases matching TRBD1. CDR1 is SGDLS, CDR2 YYNGEE, per germline. The CDR3 spans 16 residues. V lost 4 bases, J lost 2 bases, and 8 bases stayed unmatched. Here the CDR3 reads CASSTSRDRATDTQYF. Written as DNA, the CDR3 is TGTGCCAGCAGCACCTCCCGGGACAGGGCCACAGATACGCAGTATTTT.

The chain uses TRBV23-1 and TRBJ1-2; D is ambiguous. TRBV23-1 carries the ORF label, with uncertain function. The CDR3 is 16 amino acids. V shed 0 bases and J shed 1 base, with 12 bases lying between them. DNA for the CDR3: TGCGCCAGCAGTCAATCGATCCGGAAATATAACTATGGCTACACCTTC. Its protein is CASSQSIRKYNYGYTF.

The chain carries TRBV5-3 and TRBJ2-2, with a tentative D call TRBD2 (5 bases). TRBV5-3 is reported as an ORF; its role is uncertain. The CDR3 covers 16 residues. Trimming removed 3 bases at V and 7 bases at J, with 19 bases between. The chain's CDR3 is CARSSTRSSWGGELFF. Here the CDR3 DNA reads TGTGCCAGAAGCTCGACGCGGTCTAGCTGGGGCGGGGAGCTGTTTTTT.

The rearrangement joins TRBV18 to TRBJ1-2; possibly TRBD1 for D (5 bases). The ends were cut back, 6 bases at V and 3 bases at J, with 11 bases in the middle. CDR3 length equals 13 residues. The germline gives CDR1 KGHSH, CDR2 LQKENI. CDR3 amino acids: CASSRGTDYGYTF. The DNA for the CDR3 is TGTGCCAGCTCGCGAGGGACTGACTATGGCTACACCTTC.